A single sample is the source of the 27 T cell receptor beta chains below, sequenced in a study of Graves' ophthalmopathy and Graves' hyperthyroidism. For repertoire sequencing, the TCR beta CDR3 regions were amplified from RNA transcripts. After a first-round RT-PCR with HTBI primers, a second-round multiplex PCR was run. In TCRdb, the multiplex PCR reads were re-called with MiXCR into one record per CDR3 protein. The profile shows over a million distinct CDR3 sequences, 35% to 40% of them singletons. The sequencing sample was made of peripheral blood or thyroid tissue (not recorded which). The receptors derive from an adult man with Graves' hyperthyroidism.

The CDR3 region has the DNA TGTGCCAGCAACCCCGTGGAGACCCAGTACTTC. The encoded protein is CASNPVETQYF. This chain links TRBV2 with TRBJ2-5; D unclear. V gave up 7 bases and J gave up 5 bases, with 8 bases separating them. Looked up from germline, CDR1 is SNHLY and CDR2 is FYNNEI. This CDR3 region has 11 residues.

This chain links TRBV11-2 with TRBJ2-7; 9 nucleotides line up with TRBD1. Germline V gene data show CDR1 as SGHAT and CDR2 as FQNNGV. The V and J ends lost 6 bases and 2 bases, in that order; junction bases with no gene match: 8. This CDR3 region has 15 residues. CDR3 nucleotide sequence: TGTGCCAGCAGACCCGGGACAGGGCGCGCCTACGAGCAGTACTTC. Amino acids: CASRPGTGRAYEQYF.

This clonotype showed up just a few times. The chain uses TRBV10-3 and TRBJ1-2; D unclear. The CDR3 is 14 amino acids. CDR1 ENHRY and CDR2 SYGVKD come from the germline V gene. Trimming cost V 0 bases and J 2 bases, with 7 bases left between them. The DNA for the CDR3 is TGTGCCATCAGTGAGTCGGTCCAAAACTATGGCTACACCTTC. Its translation is CAISESVQNYGYTF.

The V call is TRBV10-3, the J call TRBJ2-5, with a tentative D call TRBD1 (5 bases). Per germline, CDR1 ENHRY and CDR2 SYGVKD. The length of the CDR3 is 16 residues. V was pared by 3 bases and J by 3 bases, with 17 bases between. CDR3 sequence: CAISEAQGGAEETQYF. The CDR3 region has the DNA TGTGCCATCAGTGAAGCGCAGGGTGGGGCCGAAGAGACCCAGTACTTC.

This clonotype was picked up one time. This chain joins TRBV7-3 and TRBJ2-5; tentatively, D is TRBD2 (7 bases). Germline-derived CDR1 and CDR2 are SGHTA and FQGTGA. The length of the CDR3 is 16 residues. The germline V and J ends were trimmed by 2 bases and 9 bases, with 22 bases remaining between them. CDR3 bases: TGTGCCAGCAGCTTACTCGGGGGGCAAGGGCCTCAGCCCCAGTACTTC. Amino acids: CASSLLGGQGPQPQYF. The whole variable domain, remainder taken from reference TRBV7-3 and TRBJ2-5, is GAGVSQTPSNKVTEKGKYVELRCDPISGHTALYWYRQSLGQGPEFLIYFQGTGAADDSGLPNDRFFAVRPEGSVSTLKIQRTERGDSAVYLCASSLLGGQGPQPQYFGPGTRLLVL.

In this sample, this clonotype turned up many times. The chain is built from TRBV7-2 and TRBJ1-4; D uncertain. V was pared by 3 bases and J by 6 bases, with 11 bases between. Germline CDR1 and CDR2: SGHTA and FQGNSA. The CDR3 consists of 14 residues. CDR3 bases: TGTGCCAGCAGCTTGACCAGGAGAGATGAAAAACTGTTTTTT. Protein: CASSLTRRDEKLFF.

This clonotype has ten or more counts. The J gene is TRBJ2-7, the V gene TRBV7-9; tentatively, D is TRBD1 (6 bases). This CDR3 region has 16 residues. Germline CDR1 is SEHNR and CDR2 is FQNEAQ (reference sequence). The ends were cut back, 1 base at V and 0 bases at J, with 13 bases in the middle. CDR3 in amino acids: CASSLGSGQHSYEQYF. CDR3 DNA: TGTGCCAGCAGCTTAGGAAGTGGACAGCACTCCTACGAGCAGTACTTC.

This clonotype was observed at least ten times. The rearrangement joins TRBV18 to TRBJ1-4, with 8 bases matching TRBD1. The CDR3 covers 14 residues. Trimming took 8 bases from V and 4 from J; bases not matched to a gene: 6. Germline values: CDR1 KGHSH, CDR2 LQKENI. The CDR3 DNA reads TGTGCCAGCAGCCCAGGACAGGGTAATGAAAAACTGTTTTTT. This encodes CASSPGQGNEKLFF.

Comments on this clonotype: One base away lies a much larger clone, so this may be a sequencing read error. This sequence joins TRBV11-2 and TRBJ2-7, with D uncertain. The closer fit of TRBJ2-5 to the DNA end suggests the J call may be wrong. The CDR3 is made up of 14 amino acids. CDR1 SGHAT and CDR2 FQNNGV come from the germline V gene. CDR3 protein: CASSSQTVGETQYF. The CDR3, as DNA: TGTGCCAGCAGCTCTCAGACTGTGGGAGAGACCCAGTACTTC.

V is TRBV7-2 and J is TRBJ2-7; TRBD2 is a possible D gene (6 bases). This CDR3 is 14 amino acids long. Germline CDR1 is SGHTA and CDR2 is FQGNSA. The V gene lost 5 bases and the J gene lost 6 bases, with 17 bases spanning the gap. The CDR3 loop reads CASSPHQGGPEQYF. The CDR3 DNA sequence: TGTGCCAGCAGCCCCCACCAGGGAGGTCCCGAGCAGTACTTC.

This clonotype appeared many times. This rearrangement joins TRBV13 to TRBJ1-1; no reliable D call. The CDR3 sequence is 14 residues long. CDR1 and CDR2 from the germline V gene are PRHDT and FYEKMQ (reference sequence). The V gene lost 4 bases and the J gene lost 1 base, with 10 bases spanning the gap. In DNA form, the CDR3 reads TGTGCCAGCAGCTCGCCCCTCCGGAACACTGAAGCTTTCTTT. Protein product: CASSSPLRNTEAFF.

This clonotype came up many times. This chain connects TRBV6-5 to TRBJ1-5; D remains ambiguous. The germline CDR1 and CDR2 sequences are MNHEY and SVGAGI. This CDR3 spans 14 amino acids. Trimming removed 10 bases at V and 2 bases at J, with 15 bases between. CDR3 protein: CATKKLGGNQPQHF. DNA of the CDR3: TGTGCCACCAAAAAATTGGGTGGCAATCAGCCCCAGCATTTT.

The chain has TRBV7-9 and TRBJ1-5; D is undetermined. Per the germline V gene, CDR1 is SEHNR and CDR2 is FQNEAQ (reference sequence). The CDR3 contains 14 residues. V was trimmed by 5 bases and J by 7 bases, leaving 15 bases between them. Written as DNA, the CDR3 is TGTGCCAGCAGCCCCCTAGAGGGAGGACAGCCCCAGCATTTT. Amino acids: CASSPLEGGQPQHF.

The chain recombines TRBV27 with TRBJ1-2; D may be TRBD1 (5 bases). This CDR3 region has 15 residues. Germline CDR1 and CDR2: MNHEY and SMNVEV (reference sequence). Trimming cost V 2 bases and J 8 bases, with 18 bases left between them. For the CDR3, the DNA is TGTGCCAGCAGTTTAGGTGGACACGCGGCTAGGGGCTACACCTTC. Encoded protein: CASSLGGHAARGYTF.

On this clonotype itself: It may be a read error: a sequence one base away is much more abundant. The J gene is TRBJ1-3, the V gene TRBV29-1, with D possibly being TRBD1 (5 bases). V was pared by 8 bases and J by 4 bases, with 12 bases between. Germline CDR1 is SQVTM and CDR2 is ANQGSEA. This CDR3 contains 12 residues. CDR3: CSTGGWGNTIYF. As DNA, the CDR3 is TGCAGCACCGGGGGTTGGGGAAACACCATATATTTT.

CDR3 nucleotide sequence: TGCAGCCCCGACAGGGGGCTGGACGAGCAGTACTTC. This encodes CSPDRGLDEQYF. V usage is TRBV20-1 and J usage is TRBJ2-7; 10 bases agree with TRBD1. Germline CDR1 reads DFQATT; CDR2 reads SNEGSKA (reference sequence). The CDR3 has 12 residues.

In its sample, this clonotype was seen many times. V usage is TRBV10-2 and J usage is TRBJ1-1; possibly TRBD1 for D (5 bases). This CDR3 has 15 amino acids. The V gene's germline CDR1 is WSHSY and CDR2 SAAADI. Trimming left V 6 bases short and J 1 base short, with 15 bases between. The CDR3 protein is CASSEPTRGNTEAFF. CDR3 DNA: TGCGCCAGCAGCGAACCAACTAGGGGGAACACTGAAGCTTTCTTT.

Comment on this clonotype: This sequence may be a read error, since a much larger clone differs from it by one base. The rearrangement joins TRBV2 to TRBJ1-5; TRBD1 matches at 7 bases. Unmatched junction bases numbered 6, after V lost 8 bases and J lost 5 bases. Germline CDR1 reads SNHLY; CDR2 reads FYNNEI. CDR3 length: 13 amino acids. CDR3 residues: CASQARGDQPQHF. CDR3 DNA: TGTGCCAGCCAGGCCAGGGGGGATCAGCCCCAGCATTTT.

The chain links TRBV20-1 to TRBJ2-7; D uncertain. Trimming took off 6 bases at V and 5 bases at J, with 11 bases between the two ends. Germline V gene lookup returns CDR1 DFQATT and CDR2 SNEGSKA (reference sequence). This CDR3 contains 11 residues. CDR3 amino acids: CSAAVRDEQYF. DNA for the CDR3: TGCAGTGCAGCCGTGCGTGACGAGCAGTACTTC.

The table lists this clonotype with many counts. CDR3 DNA sequence: TGCGCCAGCAGCTTGTGGCCGCAAGAGACCCAGTACTTC. Its protein product is CASSLWPQETQYF. This chain connects TRBV5-1 to TRBJ2-5, with unresolved D. The CDR3 has 13 amino acids. Trimming removed 1 base from V and 2 bases from J, with 6 bases in between. The germline gives CDR1 SGHRS, CDR2 YFSETQ.

This clonotype was observed at least ten times. The genes are TRBV9 and TRBJ1-2, with a possible D match to TRBD1 (5 bases). From germline, CDR1 is SGDLS and CDR2 YYNGEE. V lost 0 bases to trimming and J lost 8 bases, with 11 bases between them. The CDR3 is 13 amino acids. The CDR3 sequence: CASSVGQGRGYTF. CDR3 coding DNA: TGTGCCAGCAGCGTAGGCCAGGGTCGAGGCTACACCTTC.

V and J are TRBV7-9 and TRBJ1-5; D is unresolved. With 6 bases removed from V and 7 bases from J, the gap between germline ends came to 10 bases. This CDR3 has 12 amino acids. Germline V lookup: CDR1 SEHNR, CDR2 FQNEAQ (reference sequence). The CDR3 reads CASSYTAQPQHF. In nucleotides, the CDR3 is TGTGCCAGCAGTTACACAGCGCAGCCCCAGCATTTT.

This clonotype was detected a few times. V is TRBV10-3 and J is TRBJ2-2; 9 bases map to TRBD2. V lost 4 bases to trimming and J lost 6 bases; unmatched junction nucleotides: 0. The V gene's germline CDR1 is ENHRY and CDR2 SYGVKD. This CDR3 spans 13 amino acids. CDR3 residues: CAISGTSAGELFF. The CDR3 region has the DNA TGTGCCATCAGTGGGACTAGCGCCGGGGAGCTGTTTTTT.

This clonotype occurred many times. The genes are TRBV19 and TRBJ2-7; 7 nucleotides agree with TRBD2. CDR3 length: 15 amino acids. V shed 3 bases and J 4 bases; nucleotides not matched to a gene: 9. The V gene's germline CDR1 is LNHDA and CDR2 SQIVND (reference sequence). For the CDR3, the DNA is TGTGCCAGTAGTATTCAACTAGCGAGAGTGTACGAGCAGTACTTC. Translation: CASSIQLARVYEQYF. The full variable domain, its missing parts supplied by reference TRBV19 and TRBJ2-7, is DGGITQSPKYLFRKEGQNVTLSCEQNLNHDAMYWYRQDPGQGLRLIYYSQIVNDFQKGDIAEGYSVSREKKESFPLTVTSAQKNPTAFYLCASSIQLARVYEQYFGPGTRLTVT.

This clonotype showed up just a few times. The CDR3 sequence is CAISESANTGELFF. CDR3 DNA sequence: TGTGCCATCAGTGAGTCGGCGAACACCGGGGAGCTGTTTTTT. The V call is TRBV10-3, the J call TRBJ2-2, with D hard to call. This CDR3 spans 14 amino acids. With 0 bases removed from V and 0 bases from J, the gap between germline ends came to 2 bases. Germline CDR1 reads ENHRY; CDR2 reads SYGVKD.

The count of this clonotype is one. A single base separates this from a much larger clone, so it may be a read error. The chain links TRBV2 to TRBJ2-7; TRBD1 aligns across 7 bases. Germline-derived CDR1 and CDR2 are SNHLY and FYNNEI. After removal of 1 base from V and 4 bases from J, the junction contained 13 bases not matched to a gene. CDR3 length: 17 amino acids. The CDR3 DNA reads TGTGCCAGCAGTGAAGGTCCCGAGACAGGGAAGTGGTACGAGCAGTACTTC. Translating it yields CASSEGPETGKWYEQYF.

This clonotype appeared a few times. The V and J genes are TRBV7-9 and TRBJ2-5, with 8 positions matching TRBD1. The junction had 11 bases not matched to a gene; V was cut back by 6 bases and J by 5 bases. Looked up from germline, CDR1 is SEHNR and CDR2 is FQNEAQ (reference sequence). The CDR3 sequence is 15 residues long. The CDR3 region has the DNA TGTGCCAGCAGTTACTCGCAGGGGGCGTATGAGACCCAGTACTTC. The encoded protein is CASSYSQGAYETQYF.